These 5 T cell receptor beta chains were all obtained from the same sample, sequenced in a study of shared clonotypes between healthy human individuals. This table comes from immunoSEQ multiplex PCR, and its TCRdb copy is limited to in-frame clones, with some not included. The profile shows about a million clones, around three quarters of them singletons. Input material: memory CD4+ T cells from PBMCs. Documented subset: CD45RA-negative fraction. The receptor source for this set is a man aged 18 to 30 in good health. Some clones in this sample may be carry-over from other donors' samples.

This sequence joins TRBV6-1 and TRBJ1-5; D may be TRBD1 (6 bases). Germline V lookup: CDR1 MNHNS, CDR2 SASEGT. Trimming removed 7 bases at V and 1 base at J, with 14 bases between. The length of the CDR3 is 15 residues. CDR3 bases: TGTGCCAGCAAGTACACAGGGATCAGCAATCAGCCCCAGCATTTT. Protein product: CASKYTGISNQPQHF.

This clone was counted a single time. A much larger clone differs from this one at a single base, so this may be a read error. The chain recombines TRBV29-1 with TRBJ1-1; D is ambiguous. V was shortened by 4 bases and J by 1 base, with 10 bases between the two germline ends. This CDR3 spans 13 amino acids. Germline V gene sequence: CDR1 SQVTM, CDR2 ANQGSEA. The CDR3 loop reads CSVGAGGNTEAFF. CDR3 sequence (DNA): TGCAGCGTTGGCGCGGGCGGGAACACTGAAGCTTTCTTT. Combining the CDR3 with reference TRBV29-1 and TRBJ1-1 gives the whole variable domain SAVISQKPSRDICQRGTSLTIQCQVDSQVTMMFWYRQQPGQSLTLIATANQGSEATYESGFVIDKFPISRPNLTFSTLTVSNMSPEDSSIYLCSVGAGGNTEAFFGQGTRLTVV.

This clone was detected only once. The chain joins TRBV29-1 to TRBJ2-7; 11 bases agree with TRBD1. The CDR3 is 14 residues long. Germline assignment: CDR1 SQVTM and CDR2 ANQGSEA. V gave up 3 bases and J gave up 6 bases; unmatched junction bases: 7. The DNA for the CDR3 is TGCAGCGTTGACTTCGGGACAGGGGGAGGCGAGCAGTACTTC. Its translation is CSVDFGTGGGEQYF.

The chain joins TRBV10-2 to TRBJ1-6, with 11 nucleotides matching TRBD1. Looked up from germline, CDR1 is WSHSY and CDR2 is SAAADI. Trimming at V came to 6 bases and at J to 9 bases, leaving 4 bases not matched to a gene. The CDR3 runs to 14 residues. The CDR3 region has the DNA TGCGCCAGCAGCTCCGGGACAGGGGGTTCACCCCTCCACTTT. It specifies CASSSGTGGSPLHF.

The chain couples TRBV19 to TRBJ1-2; D not resolved. The CDR3 has 13 amino acids. Trimming shortened V by 6 bases and J by 2 bases, and 10 bases separated the two germline ends. CDR1 LNHDA and CDR2 SQIVND come from the germline V gene (reference sequence). The CDR3 loop is CASRRDKNYGYTF. The DNA for the CDR3 is TGTGCCAGTAGAAGAGACAAGAACTATGGCTACACCTTC.